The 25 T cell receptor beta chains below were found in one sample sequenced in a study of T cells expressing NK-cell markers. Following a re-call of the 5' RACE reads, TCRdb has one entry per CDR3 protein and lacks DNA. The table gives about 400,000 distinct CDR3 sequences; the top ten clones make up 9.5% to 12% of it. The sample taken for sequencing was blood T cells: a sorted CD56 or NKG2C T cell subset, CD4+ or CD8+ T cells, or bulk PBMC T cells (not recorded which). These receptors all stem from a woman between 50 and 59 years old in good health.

Here the CDR3 reads CASSLRGWAGANTGELFF. This chain uses TRBV27 with TRBJ2-2; TCRdb's assignment of TRBD1 cannot be checked, as there is no DNA. This CDR3 has 18 residues. Germline lookup yields CDR1 MNHEY and CDR2 SMNVEV (reference sequence).

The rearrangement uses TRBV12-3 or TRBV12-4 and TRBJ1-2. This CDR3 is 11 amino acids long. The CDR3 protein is CASTNGRGYTF.

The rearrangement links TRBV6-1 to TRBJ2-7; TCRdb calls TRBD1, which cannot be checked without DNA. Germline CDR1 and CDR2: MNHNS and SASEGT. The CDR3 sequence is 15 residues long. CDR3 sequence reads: CASSERQGNTYEQYF.

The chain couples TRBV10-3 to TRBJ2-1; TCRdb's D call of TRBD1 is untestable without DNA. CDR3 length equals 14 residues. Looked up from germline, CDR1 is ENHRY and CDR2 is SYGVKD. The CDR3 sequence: CAISEPGTDNEQFF.

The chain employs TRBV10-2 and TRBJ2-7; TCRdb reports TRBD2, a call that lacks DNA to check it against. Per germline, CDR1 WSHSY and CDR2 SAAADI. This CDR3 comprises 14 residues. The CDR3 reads CASTSGLAAYEQYF.

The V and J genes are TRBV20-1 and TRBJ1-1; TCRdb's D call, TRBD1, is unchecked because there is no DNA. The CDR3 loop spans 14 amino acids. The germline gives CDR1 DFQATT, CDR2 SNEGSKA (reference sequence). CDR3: CSAAGARRSTEAFF.

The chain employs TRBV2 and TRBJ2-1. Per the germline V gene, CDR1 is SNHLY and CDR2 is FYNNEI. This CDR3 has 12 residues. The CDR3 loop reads CASSINIWEQFF.

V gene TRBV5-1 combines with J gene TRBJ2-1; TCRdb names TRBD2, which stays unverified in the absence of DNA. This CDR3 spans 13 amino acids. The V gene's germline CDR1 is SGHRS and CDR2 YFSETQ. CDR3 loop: CASSLGRGNEQFF.

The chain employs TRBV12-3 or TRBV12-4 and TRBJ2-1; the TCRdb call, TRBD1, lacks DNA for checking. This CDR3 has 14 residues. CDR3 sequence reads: CASSLGELRHQQFF.

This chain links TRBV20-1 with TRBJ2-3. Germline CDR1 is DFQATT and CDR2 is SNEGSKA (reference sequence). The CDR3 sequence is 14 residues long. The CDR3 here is CSALGLLGTDTQYF.

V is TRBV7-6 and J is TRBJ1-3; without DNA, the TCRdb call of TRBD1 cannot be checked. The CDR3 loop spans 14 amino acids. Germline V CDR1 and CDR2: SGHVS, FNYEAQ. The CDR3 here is CASTPQGQGNTIYF.

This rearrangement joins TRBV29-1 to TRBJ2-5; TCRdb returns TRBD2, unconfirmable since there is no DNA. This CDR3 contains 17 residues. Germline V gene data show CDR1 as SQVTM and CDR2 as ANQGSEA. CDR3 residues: CSADGTSGGGNQETQYF.

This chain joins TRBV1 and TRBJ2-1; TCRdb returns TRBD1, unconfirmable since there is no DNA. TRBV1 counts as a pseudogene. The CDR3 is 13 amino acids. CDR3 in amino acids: CTSTRTANFERFF.

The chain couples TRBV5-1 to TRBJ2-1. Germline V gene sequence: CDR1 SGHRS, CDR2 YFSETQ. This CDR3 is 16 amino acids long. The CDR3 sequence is CASSSLSPGAYNEQFF.

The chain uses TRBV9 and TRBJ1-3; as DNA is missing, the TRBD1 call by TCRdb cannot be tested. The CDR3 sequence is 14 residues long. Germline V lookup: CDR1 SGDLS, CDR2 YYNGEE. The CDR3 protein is CASSADSYPNTIYF.

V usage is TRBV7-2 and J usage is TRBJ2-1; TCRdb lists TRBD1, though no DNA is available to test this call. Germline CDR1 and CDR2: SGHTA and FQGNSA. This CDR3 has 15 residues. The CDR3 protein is CASSLAGRDYNEQFF.

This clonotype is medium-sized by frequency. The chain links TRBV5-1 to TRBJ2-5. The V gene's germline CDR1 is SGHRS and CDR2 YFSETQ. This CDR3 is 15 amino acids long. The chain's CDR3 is CASSLDGRPQETQYF. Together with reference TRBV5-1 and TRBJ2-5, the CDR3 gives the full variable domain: KAGVTQTPRYLIKTRGQQVTLSCSPISGHRSVSWYQQTPGQGLQFLFEYFSETQRNKGNFPGRFSGRQFSNSRSEMNVSTLELGDSALYLCASSLDGRPQETQYFGPGTRLLVL.

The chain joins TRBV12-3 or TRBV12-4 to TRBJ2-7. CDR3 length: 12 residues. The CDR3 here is CASSLVAPEQYF.

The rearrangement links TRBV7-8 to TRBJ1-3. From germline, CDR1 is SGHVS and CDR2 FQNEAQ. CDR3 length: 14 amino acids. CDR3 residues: CASSGEKEGNTIYF.

CDR3 loop: CATKGTPSSYNEQFF. The chain recombines TRBV6-2 or TRBV6-3 with TRBJ2-1; TCRdb reports TRBD2, a call that lacks DNA to check it against. The CDR3 has 15 residues. Germline V gene data show CDR1 as MNHEY and CDR2 as SVGEGT.

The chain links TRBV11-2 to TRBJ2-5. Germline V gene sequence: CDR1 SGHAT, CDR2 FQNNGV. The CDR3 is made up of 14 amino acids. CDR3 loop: CASSRWVMEETQYF.

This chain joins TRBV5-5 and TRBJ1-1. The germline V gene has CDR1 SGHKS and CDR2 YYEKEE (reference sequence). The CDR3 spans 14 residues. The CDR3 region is CASSTTTRNTEAFF.

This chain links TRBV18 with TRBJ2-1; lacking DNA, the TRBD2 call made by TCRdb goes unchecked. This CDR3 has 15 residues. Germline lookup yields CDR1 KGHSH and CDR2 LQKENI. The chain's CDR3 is CASSPGLNTYNEQFF.

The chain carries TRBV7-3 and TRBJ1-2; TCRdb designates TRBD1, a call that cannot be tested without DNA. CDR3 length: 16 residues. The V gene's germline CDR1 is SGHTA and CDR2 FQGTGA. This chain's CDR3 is CASSFGTGLGSYGYTF.

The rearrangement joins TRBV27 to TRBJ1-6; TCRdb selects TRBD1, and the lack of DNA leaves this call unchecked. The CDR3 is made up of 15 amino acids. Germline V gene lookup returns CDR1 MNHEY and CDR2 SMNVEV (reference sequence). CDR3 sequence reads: CASSLFDAGDSPLHF.